The rows below give T cell receptor beta chains drawn from one sample of a study of OX40 agonist ivuxolimab in advanced cancers. The protocol was immunoSEQ multiplex PCR, while the TCRdb copy is restricted to in-frame clones and leaves out a portion. The sample shows almost 50,000 clones, under 90% of them seen only once. The sequenced sample was CD4+ or CD8+ T cells sorted from blood, obtained in a trial of the OX40 agonist ivuxolimab. These TCRs come from an adult with an advanced solid tumor such as melanoma, head and neck, liver or kidney cancer. The CDR3 runs from the conserved cysteine through the conserved F or W. D genes are given only for firm matches. Only part of the rows carry a size: once, few, many, or a class if the clone is expanded.

v_gene,abundance,d_gene,j_gene,CDR3nt,CDR3aa
TRBV19,NA,NA,TRBJ2-1,TGTGCCAGTAGTATCGCGGGGCTTACAGGGGAGCAGTTCTTC,CASSIAGLTGEQFF
TRBV7-3,few,NA,TRBJ1-1,TGTGCCAGCAGCTGGAACGGCTGGGGAGAAGCTTTCTTT,CASSWNGWGEAFF
TRBV28,NA,TRBD2,TRBJ2-7,TGTGCCAGCAGTTCCGGGGAGCGGGACCCCTCTGAGCAGTACTTC,CASSSGERDPSEQYF
TRBV7-8,once,TRBD2,TRBJ2-2,TGTGCCAGCAGCTTAGTCCTAGCGGGAGGACCCGCGAACACCGGGGAGCTGTTTTTT,CASSLVLAGGPANTGELFF
TRBV6-1,NA,TRBD1,TRBJ1-2,TGTGCCAGCAGTGAAGCGATGGGGACAGTCCCCTATGGCTACACCTTC,CASSEAMGTVPYGYTF
TRBV19,NA,NA,TRBJ2-5,TGTGCCAGTAGTACAGGCCGAACGGAGACCCAGTACTTC,CASSTGRTETQYF
TRBV18,once,NA,TRBJ2-3,TGTGCCAGCTCACCGGTAGAAGATACGCAGTATTTT,CASSPVEDTQYF
TRBV27,NA,TRBD1,TRBJ2-7,TGTGCCAGCAGCAGGGGACCGGGACAGGGCACCGTCCAGGCCTACGAGCAGTACTTC,CASSRGPGQGTVQAYEQYF
TRBV6-5,once,TRBD2,TRBJ2-5,TGTGCCAGCAGTTCCCCGGGGGGGGAGACCCAGTACTTC,CASSSPGGETQYF
TRBV7-2,NA,TRBD2,TRBJ2-1,TGTGCCGGAGGGGGACTAGCCAATGAGCAGTTCTTC,CAGGGLANEQFF
TRBV5-6,NA,NA,TRBJ2-5,TGTGCCAGCAGCCTGGACAGACGCTCGGAGACCCAGTACTTC,CASSLDRRSETQYF
TRBV4-2,NA,NA,TRBJ2-1,TGTGCCAGCAGCACGGGCTCAAGGAGGCAGTTCTTC,CASSTGSRRQFF
TRBV4-3,few,NA,TRBJ1-5,TGCGCCAGCAGCCCGGACAGCAATAGCAATCAGCCCCAGCATTTT,CASSPDSNSNQPQHF
TRBV28,NA,TRBD1,TRBJ1-4,TGTGCCAGCAGCCGACAGGGGAGGGAAAAACTGTTTTTT,CASSRQGREKLFF
TRBV6-6,NA,TRBD2,TRBJ2-6,TGTGCCAGCAGTTCCGGGACTAGCGTTGGGGCCAACGTCCTGACTTTC,CASSSGTSVGANVLTF
TRBV4-1,NA,NA,TRBJ2-5,TGCGCCAGCAGCCAAGGAGGGCGAAGGACCCGCCCGGGCAACTTC,CASSQGGRRTRPGNF
TRBV19,NA,TRBD1,TRBJ1-3,TGTGCCAGTAGCCGAACAGGGGGCTTCGGAAACACCATATATTTT,CASSRTGGFGNTIYF
TRBV4-3,NA,TRBD2,TRBJ2-3,TGCGCCAGCAGTGTAGATTCTAGCGGGGGAACAGATACGCAGTATTTT,CASSVDSSGGTDTQYF
TRBV4-3,NA,NA,TRBJ2-2,TGCGCCAGCAGCCCCCAGCCCCCTGCGGGCACCCTGGGCGGGGAGCTGTTTTTT,CASSPQPPAGTLGGELFF
TRBV11-2,NA,TRBD1,TRBJ2-1,TGTGCCAGCAGCCGACAGGGCAATGAGCAGTTCTTC,CASSRQGNEQFF
TRBV28,NA,TRBD1,TRBJ2-7,TGTGCCAGCAGTGGGGGGACAGGACACTACGAGCAGTACTTC,CASSGGTGHYEQYF
TRBV14,NA,TRBD2,TRBJ2-5,TGTGCCAGCCCTGGGAGGGGGACCCAGTACTTC,CASPGRGTQYF
TRBV28,NA,NA,TRBJ2-2,TGTGCCAGCAAGCTTGGAAGCGGAACCCGGGAGCTGTTTTTT,CASKLGSGTRELFF
TRBV30,NA,NA,TRBJ2-7,TGTGCCTGGGGTTCACAATCTCTGCGGAGCCCCTACGAGCAGTACTTC,CAWGSQSLRSPYEQYF
TRBV7-9,few,NA,TRBJ2-1,TGTGCCAGCAGCTGGGCCCTTGACAAACGCTCCTACAATGAGCAGTTCTTC,CASSWALDKRSYNEQFF
TRBV15,once,NA,TRBJ2-1,TGTGCCACCAGCAGAGGCCGGGGGCGGGGCCACAATGAGCAGTTCTTC,CATSRGRGRGHNEQFF
TRBV5-6,once,NA,TRBJ2-1,TGTGCCAGCAGCCAACGGGGGATACATGAGCAGTTCTTC,CASSQRGIHEQFF
TRBV27,NA,TRBD1,TRBJ2-1,TGTGCCAGCAGTTTAGCCCGGTTACAGGGGTCCCGGGAGCAGTTCTTC,CASSLARLQGSREQFF
TRBV5-1,NA,NA,TRBJ2-2,TGCGCCAGCAGCCTCCCCGGGAGCCTCCCCGGGAGCGGGGAGCTGTTTTTT,CASSLPGSLPGSGELFF
TRBV6-1,NA,NA,TRBJ2-7,TGTGCCAGCAGTGTGGGGGGTCTCTCCTACGAGCAGTACTTC,CASSVGGLSYEQYF
TRBV7-9,NA,TRBD2,TRBJ2-5,TGTGCCAGCAGCCCAGGCGGGACTAGCGGTCCCGAAGAGACCCAGTACTTC,CASSPGGTSGPEETQYF
TRBV6-5,NA,NA,TRBJ2-2,TGTGCCAGCAGGCTTAACAGGGCCACCGGGGAGCTGTTTTTT,CASRLNRATGELFF
TRBV28,NA,TRBD2,TRBJ2-3,TGTGCCAGCAGTTCACCCGCGACTAGCGGGAGCACAGATACGCAGTATTTT,CASSSPATSGSTDTQYF